The T cell receptor (beta chain) described here comes from a study of regulatory dendritic cells for organ transplantation. The CDR3 is 16 residues long. CDR1 and CDR2 (germline): ENHRY, SYGVKD. J lost 4 bases, V lost 7 bases, and 14 bases had no gene match. Regarding the study as a whole: Mature dendritic cells appeared to drive more memory CD8+ clonal expansion than regulatory ones. The most alloreactive TCR clonotypes were found in resting memory CD8+ cells.

A note on this clone: The target antigen is unknown.

Sequencing used immunoSEQ multiplex PCR; TCRdb keeps in-frame clones, though not all of them. Here the sample spans 15,000 to 20,000 clones, roughly 80% being singletons. Sorted subsets were CFSE-labeled and cultured about 5 days with allogeneic dendritic cells. The chain is built from TRBV10-3 and TRBJ2-7; 9 bases align to TRBD2. The TCR originated in a human donor in good health. Sequenced input: memory CD4+ T cells from blood cultured with regulatory dendritic cells. The subset here: CD45RO+ memory T cells. In DNA, the CDR3 is TGTGCCATCAATAATAAAGCGACTAGCGGCTTATACGAGCAGTACTTC. Its protein is CAINNKATSGLYEQYF.